This TCR beta chain was retrieved from a study of control samples from healthy donors and cancer patients. This table comes from immunoSEQ multiplex PCR, and its TCRdb copy is limited to in-frame clones, with some not included. The sample contains some 95,000 clones, 70% to 80% of which appear only once. The ends were cut back, 6 bases at V and 5 bases at J, with 20 bases in the middle. Germline assignment: CDR1 MDHEN and CDR2 SYDVKM. The CDR3 extends over 16 amino acids. Sequenced material: blood. This clonotype was obtained from a woman in her thirties in good health. The J gene is TRBJ1-5, the V gene TRBV28; D is possibly TRBD1 (6 bases). The CDR3 DNA sequence: TGTGCCAGCAGATCATCGGCGGCGGGGGGCCATCAGCCCCAGCATTTT. This codes for CASRSSAAGGHQPQHF.